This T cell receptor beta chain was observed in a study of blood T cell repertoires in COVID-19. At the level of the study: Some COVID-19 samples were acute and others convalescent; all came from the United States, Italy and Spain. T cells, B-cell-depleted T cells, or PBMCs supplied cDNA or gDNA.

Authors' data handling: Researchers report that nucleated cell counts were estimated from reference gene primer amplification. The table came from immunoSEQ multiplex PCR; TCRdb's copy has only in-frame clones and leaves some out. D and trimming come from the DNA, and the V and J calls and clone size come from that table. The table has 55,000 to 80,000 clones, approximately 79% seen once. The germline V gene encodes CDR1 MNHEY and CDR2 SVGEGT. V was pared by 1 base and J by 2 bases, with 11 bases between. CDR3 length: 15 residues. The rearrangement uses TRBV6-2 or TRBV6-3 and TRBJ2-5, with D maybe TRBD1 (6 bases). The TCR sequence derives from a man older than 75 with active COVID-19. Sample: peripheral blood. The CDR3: CASSYYGTKQETQYF. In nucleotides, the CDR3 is TGTGCCAGCAGTTACTATGGGACAAAACAAGAGACCCAGTACTTC.